This T cell receptor beta chain derives from a study of long-term antiretroviral therapy in people with HIV. Across the study: It was about a decade after the earliest samples that the 2015 immediate-ART recommendation appeared.

They ran version v3.0 of the immunoSEQ assay at survey level. Sequencing was directed toward roughly 35,000-55,000 T-cell genomes in each sample. Libraries were prepared by immunoSEQ multiplex PCR; TCRdb keeps only in-frame clonotypes and omits some of them. The table records tens of thousands of clones, approximately 84% of them present only once. Study-level results: The range of CDR3 lengths in HIV repertoires proved narrower than that found in controls.

Regarding this clone: What it binds is not known.

The sample was unsorted PBMCs, taken 0.5 years after starting antiretroviral therapy. This TCR derives from a man between 18 and 35 years old with HIV.

CDR3: CASTFGGGHAIQYF. DNA of the CDR3: TGTGCCAGCACCTTCGGCGGGGGTCACGCCATTCAGTACTTC. The V gene is TRBV6-6, the J gene TRBJ2-4; 7 bases fit TRBD2. The CDR3 runs to 14 residues. Germline V gene lookup returns CDR1 MNHNY and CDR2 SVGAGI (reference sequence). The V and J ends lost 7 bases and 9 bases, in that order; junction bases with no gene match: 12.